The entry below describes one T cell receptor (beta chain). What this receptor recognizes is not known. One base away there is no much larger clone; base qualities are not given. CDR1 and CDR2, looked up from the germline V gene, are SGHTA and FQGTGA. The germline V end is reduced by 1 base and the J end by 8 bases; junction bases left unmatched: 6. The CDR3 covers 16 residues, taking in both the cysteine and the phenylalanine. CDR3 DNA is the only sequence kept; it has 48 bases, read in frame from the first base. The data belong to a study of T cell responses to AZD1222 COVID-19 vaccine (dated by TCRdb to the early 2020s). For context, the study as a whole: AZD1222 recipients given second doses at about 4 weeks or at about 12 weeks were pooled, since spike-specific TCR depth and breadth were not found to differ between the two schedules. Trial participants were enrolled into age subgroups of 18-55, 56-69 and 70-plus years, which contained roughly 140, 27 and 60 TCR-sequenced participants, respectively. TCR sequencing was performed for over 230 trial participants, of whom about 210 were given two doses of AZD1222 and some 26 were given two doses of MenACWY control vaccine.

The CDR3 regions of human TCRbeta chains were analyzed by immunosequencing. The paper's processing steps were these. TCRs in the repertoires were matched against a reference library of SARS-CoV-2-specific TCRs that had been generated with the MIRA antigen-specificity platform. Breadth was defined as the fraction of unique TCRs that were SARS-CoV-2-associated. Depth was defined as the fraction of total T cells that were SARS-CoV-2-associated. Each spike-specific TCR was assigned to its reactive spike region and to a CD4 or CD8 class using the MIRA data. Log10-transformed breadth and depth values were compared by one-way ANOVA with Sidak's multiple comparisons tests. As stored in TCRdb, this immuneACCESS dataset retains in-frame rearrangements with V and J assigned. A fraction of the clones does not appear; measured against another copy, unresolved V genes explain less than half of the discrepancy, and the remainder lacks a known reason. That table furnishes V, J and clone size, whereas the DNA furnished D and trimming. The sample table contains approximately 100,000 clones; only one count was recorded for roughly 91% of them. The top ten clonotypes cover more than 4.5% of the sample.

The label giving this sample's time point can be read as: baseline before first vaccination. Vaccinee samples came from UK trials COV001 and COV002, including a single-blind randomized controlled phase 2/3 trial of AZD1222 (ChAdOx1 nCoV-19) in healthy adults. For TCRbeta chain sequencing, PBMC samples from trial participants were taken at day 0 and at day 28 after the second dose. The full study reports these points: In the small 56-69-year group, the increase in depth fell short of significance, most likely because of low power. Reportedly, close to half of the unique spike-specific TCRs recognized epitopes lying outside the regions that are mutated in the B.1.351 and B.1.1.7 variants. Participants were mostly white British, with more females than males. The authors suggested clonal diversity may have been underestimated. Because no day 14 peak-response samples were available, the repertoires could be characterized only after the peak T cell response. After two AZD1222 doses, both the breadth and the depth of spike-specific TCRs were significantly higher than at day 0 and than in MenACWY recipients. The whole spike protein was spanned by vaccine-associated CD4 TCRs, and dominant responses were seen in regions 160-218 and 743-854. Conclusions about previously exposed vaccinees are limited because only a handful of AZD1222 recipients were SARS-CoV-2 seropositive at baseline.

The sample here was peripheral blood, taken on day 0 of AZD1222 vaccination. This receptor chain uses TRBV7-3 and TRBJ2-1; 12 bases in the middle match TRBD2. The origin of this receptor is an adult in good health. The encoded CDR3 is CASSLSPSGGAHEQFF. The DNA reads TGTGCCAGCAGCTTAAGCCCTAGCGGGGGGGCTCATGAGCAGTTCTTC.